The 32 T cell receptor beta chains reported below all come from one sample, sequenced in a study of shared clonotypes between healthy human individuals. Assay: immunoSEQ multiplex PCR; the TCRdb copy retains only in-frame clones and omits some. The data contain fewer than 2.5 million clones, approximately 93% of them singletons. The sequencing input was naive CD4+ T cells from PBMCs. Documented subset: CD45RA+ positively selected. These receptors all come from a man between 18 and 35 years old in good health. Some clones in this sample may be carry-over from other donors' samples.

V usage is TRBV28 and J usage is TRBJ1-1; D gene ambiguous. This CDR3 spans 12 amino acids. The V and J ends lost 6 bases and 9 bases respectively, with 14 bases between them. Looked up from germline, CDR1 is MDHEN and CDR2 is SYDVKM. The CDR3 DNA is TGTGCCAGCAGCCCCGTGGGGTTCCAAGCTTTCTTT. Translation: CASSPVGFQAFF.

The table lists this clone with a few counts. V is TRBV6-5 and J is TRBJ2-2, with 7 bases that match TRBD1. V trimming: 6 bases; J trimming: 1 base; junction bases outside the gene matches: 2. Looked up from germline, CDR1 is MNHEY and CDR2 is SVGAGI. The CDR3 totals 14 residues. The CDR3 region has the DNA TGTGCCAGCAGATGGACAGGGAACACCGGGGAGCTGTTTTTT. This codes for CASRWTGNTGELFF.

The rearrangement links TRBV16 to TRBJ2-3; D gene ambiguous. The V end lost 3 bases, the J end lost 2 bases, and 9 bases lay between the germline ends. The V gene's germline CDR1 is KGHSY and CDR2 FQNENV. CDR3 length equals 14 residues. The CDR3 loop reads CASSQVTSTDTQYF. The CDR3 nucleotides are TGTGCCAGCAGCCAGGTCACATCCACAGATACGCAGTATTTT.

Notes on this clone: Other nucleotide sequences in the sample specify the same CDR3. This rearrangement joins TRBV5-1 to TRBJ2-3; 10 positions agree with TRBD2. The CDR3 covers 16 residues. J lost 0 bases, V lost 4 bases, and 5 bases had no gene match. Germline-derived CDR1 and CDR2 are SGHRS and YFSETQ. The CDR3 is CASSLVAGGSTDTQYF. In DNA, the CDR3 is TGCGCCAGCAGCCTAGTAGCGGGAGGTAGCACAGATACGCAGTATTTT.

The J gene is TRBJ2-4, the V gene TRBV6-6; TRBD1 matches 7 bases. The V gene's germline CDR1 is MNHNY and CDR2 SVGAGI (reference sequence). The CDR3 loop spans 12 amino acids. Trimming took 10 bases from V and 6 from J; bases not matched to a gene: 6. The CDR3 spells CAIRQGGNIQYF. The CDR3 region has the DNA TGTGCCATCAGACAGGGCGGAAACATTCAGTACTTC.

CDR3 residues: CASRVSGTGNYEQYF. CDR3 bases: TGTGCCAGCAGAGTTTCCGGGACAGGGAACTACGAGCAGTACTTC. The J gene is TRBJ2-5, the V gene TRBV6-5; 9 positions match TRBD1. The J call could be wrong; TRBJ2-7 is a better fit for the DNA end. Germline V gives CDR1 MNHEY, CDR2 SVGAGI. The CDR3 runs to 15 residues.

This chain links TRBV5-1 with TRBJ2-3; no definite D call. The CDR3 spans 15 residues. CDR1 is SGHRS, CDR2 YFSETQ, per germline. Trimming cost V 4 bases and J 5 bases, with 17 bases left between them. In DNA, the CDR3 is TGCGCCAGCAGCCCGGGTCGTTATGAGGTAGATACGCAGTATTTT. This sequence encodes CASSPGRYEVDTQYF.

The chain uses TRBV7-2 and TRBJ1-4; 8 nucleotides align to TRBD1. CDR1 SGHTA and CDR2 FQGNSA come from the germline V gene. Germline trimming cut 1 base from V and 8 bases from J; bases unmatched to any gene: 6. The CDR3 totals 15 residues. Here the CDR3 reads CASSLGQGPREKLFF. Written as DNA, the CDR3 is TGTGCCAGCAGCTTAGGACAGGGGCCACGCGAAAAACTGTTTTTT.

The chain's CDR3 is CASSYRPTGEGEKLFF. The DNA for the CDR3 is TGTGCCAGCAGTTACAGGCCCACAGGGGAGGGGGAAAAACTGTTTTTT. V and J are TRBV6-6 and TRBJ1-4, with 7 bases matching TRBD1. J gave up 8 bases and V 2 bases, and 11 bases lay outside the gene matches. Germline-derived CDR1 and CDR2 are MNHNY and SVGAGI (reference sequence). CDR3 size: 16 residues.

The chain joins TRBV19 to TRBJ1-1; 7 nucleotides agree with TRBD1. Germline V gene sequence: CDR1 LNHDA, CDR2 SQIVND (reference sequence). The CDR3 is made up of 15 amino acids. With 6 bases clipped from V and 5 bases from J, the junction kept 12 bases outside the gene matches. CDR3 nucleotides: TGTGCCAGTAGAGAAATGACAGGGTTAAGGACTGAAGCTTTCTTT. Protein: CASREMTGLRTEAFF. Using reference TRBV19 and TRBJ1-1 for the parts outside the CDR3, the full variable domain is DGGITQSPKYLFRKEGQNVTLSCEQNLNHDAMYWYRQDPGQGLRLIYYSQIVNDFQKGDIAEGYSVSREKKESFPLTVTSAQKNPTAFYLCASREMTGLRTEAFFGQGTRLTVV.

The rearrangement joins TRBV28 to TRBJ1-6; D remains ambiguous. CDR3 length equals 13 residues. V was shortened by 4 bases and J by 7 bases, with 8 bases between the two germline ends. Per germline, CDR1 MDHEN and CDR2 SYDVKM. The CDR3 DNA sequence: TGTGCCAGCAGTTCATCCCCCAATTCACCCCTCCACTTT. Its translation is CASSSSPNSPLHF.

This chain links TRBV4-1 with TRBJ2-6; D not resolved. The V end was cut by 3 bases, the J end by 3 bases, with 6 bases between. The CDR3 spans 14 residues. Per germline, CDR1 MGHRA and CDR2 YSYEKL. The CDR3 region is CASSQIVGANVLTF. The CDR3 DNA reads TGCGCCAGCAGCCAGATAGTTGGGGCCAACGTCCTGACTTTC.

The gene calls are TRBV5-1 and TRBJ1-5; TRBD1 matches at 7 bases. This CDR3 comprises 15 residues. Looked up from germline, CDR1 is SGHRS and CDR2 is YFSETQ. Germline trimming cut 4 bases from V and 1 base from J; bases unmatched to any gene: 5. The CDR3: CASSREGQSNQPQHF. The CDR3 coding sequence is TGCGCCAGCAGCCGGGAGGGACAGAGCAATCAGCCCCAGCATTTT.

This sequence joins TRBV5-1 and TRBJ2-7; D may be TRBD1 (6 bases). Trimming removed 3 bases from V and 5 bases from J, with 15 bases in between. Germline V lookup: CDR1 SGHRS, CDR2 YFSETQ. The CDR3 totals 14 residues. CDR3 residues: CASSSLTGTNEQYF. The CDR3 DNA is TGCGCCAGCAGCTCCCTAACAGGGACAAACGAGCAGTACTTC.

CDR3 in DNA: TGTGCCAGCAGCGCACGGAGGTCGGGCGAAAAACTGTTTTTT. Encoded protein: CASSARRSGEKLFF. The chain is built from TRBV7-9 and TRBJ1-4; D gene ambiguous. From germline, CDR1 is SEHNR and CDR2 FQNEAQ (reference sequence). Trimming took off 5 bases at V and 8 bases at J, with 15 bases between the two ends. This CDR3 region has 14 residues.

This chain connects TRBV5-1 to TRBJ2-2; D gene uncertain. The CDR3 sequence is 13 residues long. Germline values: CDR1 SGHRS, CDR2 YFSETQ. Deletions cut 2 bases from V and 6 bases from J, with 8 bases between. This chain's CDR3 is CASSFTAPGELFF. Here the CDR3 DNA reads TGCGCCAGCAGCTTCACGGCCCCCGGGGAGCTGTTTTTT.

The gene calls are TRBV19 and TRBJ2-3, with 8 bases fitting TRBD1. The CDR3 is made up of 15 amino acids. V trimming: 5 bases; J trimming: 2 bases; junction bases outside the gene matches: 6. CDR1 LNHDA and CDR2 SQIVND come from the germline V gene (reference sequence). CDR3 DNA: TGTGCCAGTAGTGACAGGGGCACCTACACAGATACGCAGTATTTT. Its protein product is CASSDRGTYTDTQYF.

The chain uses TRBV28 and TRBJ1-5, with TRBD1 matching 9 bases. The CDR3 is made up of 18 amino acids. The V gene's germline CDR1 is MDHEN and CDR2 SYDVKM. The trim removed 7 bases at V and 2 bases at J, leaving 15 bases unmatched. CDR3 DNA: TGTGCCAGCACCTTTAACAGGGGGCGAAGTTTGGGCAATCAGCCCCAGCATTTT. Its translation is CASTFNRGRSLGNQPQHF.

The V and J genes are TRBV2 and TRBJ1-4, with D possibly TRBD1 on 6 matching bases. This CDR3 comprises 15 residues. The V end lost 6 bases, the J end lost 4 bases, and 15 bases lay between the germline ends. Germline-derived CDR1 and CDR2 are SNHLY and FYNNEI. The CDR3 spells CASRANRAYNEKLFF. As DNA, the CDR3 is TGTGCCAGCAGGGCCAACAGGGCCTATAATGAAAAACTGTTTTTT.

This clone was seen just once. The chain joins TRBV11-2 to TRBJ2-5; 9 bases are shared with TRBD2. The CDR3 length is 16 residues. With V trimmed by 5 bases and J by 5 bases, 12 bases remained unmatched. CDR1 is SGHAT and CDR2 is FQNNGV in the germline V gene. The CDR3 DNA is TGTGCCAGCAGCCCCTCGGGCGGGAGGGCCTATGAGACCCAGTACTTC. Translating gives CASSPSGGRAYETQYF.

V gene TRBV6-5 combines with J gene TRBJ1-1; maybe TRBD1 (6 bases). V was pared by 2 bases and J by 4 bases, with 17 bases between. CDR3 size: 16 residues. CDR1 MNHEY and CDR2 SVGAGI come from the germline V gene. The DNA for the CDR3 is TGTGCCAGCAGTTACGGGTTGGGGCGAGGGGGCACTGAAGCTTTCTTT. It encodes CASSYGLGRGGTEAFF.

This clone was recorded once. This chain connects TRBV5-1 to TRBJ2-7; TRBD2 might be the D (6 bases). V lost 0 bases and J lost 2, with 18 bases in between. The length of the CDR3 is 17 residues. CDR1 and CDR2 from the germline V gene are SGHRS and YFSETQ. CDR3 nucleotide sequence: TGCGCCAGCAGCTTGGAACTGGGCGGGACGACCACCTACGAGCAGTACTTC. The encoded protein is CASSLELGGTTTYEQYF.

The chain has TRBV5-6 and TRBJ2-7, with TRBD1 identical over 8 bases. The V gene's germline CDR1 is SGHDT and CDR2 YYEEEE. The CDR3 totals 13 residues. V was pared by 5 bases and J by 8 bases, with 9 bases of the junction left unmatched. Here the CDR3 DNA reads TGTGCCAGCAGAGAAACCGGGACAGGAAAGCAGTACTTC. Its translation: CASRETGTGKQYF.

The V and J genes are TRBV19 and TRBJ1-3; no reliable D call. The CDR3 runs 16 residues. V was clipped by 7 bases and J by 0 bases, with 16 bases between them. The germline V gene encodes CDR1 LNHDA and CDR2 SQIVND (reference sequence). CDR3 sequence reads: CASNGYRRGSGNTIYF. CDR3 DNA: TGTGCCAGTAACGGATACCGGAGAGGCTCTGGAAACACCATATATTTT.

The chain has TRBV28 and TRBJ2-7; D remains ambiguous. V was pared by 2 bases and J by 3 bases, with 8 bases between. This CDR3 has 13 amino acids. The V gene's germline CDR1 is MDHEN and CDR2 SYDVKM. The CDR3 reads CASSLSRYYEQYF. The CDR3 region has the DNA TGTGCCAGCAGTTTAAGCAGGTACTACGAGCAGTACTTC.

V gene TRBV18 combines with J gene TRBJ2-7; D uncertain. The CDR3 totals 13 residues. V dropped 4 bases and J dropped 1 base, with 8 bases sitting between them. Germline lookup yields CDR1 KGHSH and CDR2 LQKENI. CDR3 coding DNA: TGTGCCAGCTCACTCCTGAGGTCCTACGAGCAGTACTTC. Protein: CASSLLRSYEQYF.

The genes are TRBV28 and TRBJ1-1; perhaps TRBD1 as D (6 bases). The germline CDR1 and CDR2 sequences are MDHEN and SYDVKM. V gave up 7 bases and J gave up 4 bases, with 16 bases separating them. The CDR3 is 14 amino acids. The CDR3 region is CASMGPGDSTEAFF. Written as DNA, the CDR3 is TGTGCCAGCATGGGCCCAGGGGACTCCACTGAAGCTTTCTTT. Variable domain in full (rest from reference TRBV28 and TRBJ1-1): DVKVTQSSRYLVKRTGEKVFLECVQDMDHENMFWYRQDPGLGLRLIYFSYDVKMKEKGDIPEGYSVSREKKERFSLILESASTNQTSMYLCASMGPGDSTEAFFGQGTRLTVV.

V is TRBV2 and J is TRBJ2-7, with D possibly TRBD1 on 9 matching bases. The CDR3 is 15 residues long. Germline V gene lookup returns CDR1 SNHLY and CDR2 FYNNEI. V gave up 6 bases and J gave up 6 bases, with 21 bases separating them. CDR3 DNA: TGTGCCAGCAGGCCCGGGGGGGACAGGGTGCTCGAGCAGTACTTC. Its protein is CASRPGGDRVLEQYF.

The chain is built from TRBV4-2 and TRBJ1-1; D possibly corresponds to TRBD1 (6 bases). This CDR3 contains 16 residues. Trimming took off 2 bases at V and 0 bases at J, with 13 bases between the two ends. CDR1 is LGHNA, CDR2 YNFKEQ, per germline. CDR3 protein: CASSQSGGHMNTEAFF. The CDR3 bases are TGTGCCAGCAGCCAAAGCGGGGGCCACATGAACACTGAAGCTTTCTTT.

The chain couples TRBV18 to TRBJ2-7; either TRBD1 or TRBD2 may supply D (5 bases each). The CDR3 runs to 14 residues. The V and J ends lost 2 bases and 8 bases respectively, with 16 bases between them. CDR1 and CDR2 (germline): KGHSH, LQKENI. For the CDR3, the DNA is TGTGCCAGCTCACCATTGGGGGAAAACAGACAGCAGTACTTC. The encoded protein is CASSPLGENRQQYF.

V and J are TRBV19 and TRBJ2-1; D possibly corresponds to TRBD1 (6 bases). Germline CDR1 is LNHDA and CDR2 is SQIVND (reference sequence). V gave up 4 bases and J gave up 0 bases, with 13 bases separating them. CDR3 length equals 16 residues. The DNA of the CDR3 is TGTGCCAGTAGTACCTACCAGGACAGCTCCTACAATGAGCAGTTCTTC. Protein sequence: CASSTYQDSSYNEQFF.

Comment on this clone: In the same sample, other DNA sequences code for this CDR3. The chain uses TRBV18 and TRBJ1-5; possibly TRBD1 for D (5 bases). V shed 4 bases and J shed 4 bases, with 8 bases lying between them. CDR3 length: 13 amino acids. Germline V gene data show CDR1 as KGHSH and CDR2 as LQKENI. In DNA form, the CDR3 reads TGTGCCAGCTCACGAGACAGAAATCAGCCCCAGCATTTT. Protein: CASSRDRNQPQHF.